The 16 T cell receptor beta chains in this list originate from one sample, sequenced in a study of cytomegalovirus exposure and HLA in healthy donors. Here immunoSEQ multiplex PCR was the method, and the copy in TCRdb shows in-frame clones only, minus some. Among fewer than 150,000 clones listed, around nine tenths were seen once. Sequencing used PBMCs. The receptors originated from a young man in good health and CMV-seropositive.

The chain carries TRBV5-5 and TRBJ2-7; unclear D gene. The ends were cut back, 4 bases at V and 4 bases at J, with 9 bases in the middle. The CDR3 length is 12 residues. Germline lookup yields CDR1 SGHKS and CDR2 YYEKEE (reference sequence). For the CDR3, the DNA is TGTGCCAGCAGCCCCGACTCATACGAGCAGTACTTC. Translation: CASSPDSYEQYF.

The rearrangement uses TRBV9 and TRBJ2-1, with a possible D match to TRBD2 (5 bases). The V gene's germline CDR1 is SGDLS and CDR2 YYNGEE. This CDR3 spans 15 amino acids. V lost 2 bases, J lost 5 bases, and 14 bases lay in between. The DNA of the CDR3 is TGTGCCAGCAGCGTGGGAGCACTAAGGGACAATGAGCAGTTCTTC. It codes for CASSVGALRDNEQFF.

The chain joins TRBV13 to TRBJ2-5; tentative D call: TRBD2 (6 bases). Trimming cost V 3 bases and J 2 bases, with 7 bases left between them. The CDR3 extends over 13 amino acids. CDR1 PRHDT and CDR2 FYEKMQ come from the germline V gene (reference sequence). The CDR3 protein is CASSFGRQETQYF. Written as DNA, the CDR3 is TGTGCCAGCAGCTTCGGGAGACAAGAGACCCAGTACTTC. Variable domain in full (rest from reference TRBV13 and TRBJ2-5): AAGVIQSPRHLIKEKRETATLKCYPIPRHDTVYWYQQGPGQDPQFLISFYEKMQSDKGSIPDRFSAQQFSDYHSELNMSSLELGDSALYFCASSFGRQETQYFGPGTRLLVL.

The chain employs TRBV4-2 and TRBJ1-5, with 10 bases that match TRBD1. Trimming took 4 bases from V and 2 from J; bases not matched to a gene: 5. Per the germline V gene, CDR1 is LGHNA and CDR2 is YNFKEQ. The CDR3 totals 16 residues. The CDR3 nucleotides read TGTGCCAGCAGCCCAGGACAGGGGGTCGGCAATCAGCCCCAGCATTTT. As protein: CASSPGQGVGNQPQHF.

The rearrangement uses TRBV7-9 and TRBJ2-1; D is ambiguous. Trimming pared 5 bases from V and 0 bases from J, leaving 17 bases between. The CDR3 contains 17 residues. Germline assignment: CDR1 SEHNR and CDR2 FQNEAQ (reference sequence). CDR3 DNA: TGTGCCAGCAGCCCCAACGATTTGCCCTACTCCTACAATGAGCAGTTCTTC. As protein: CASSPNDLPYSYNEQFF.

The V call is TRBV7-6, the J call TRBJ1-2; 12 bases fit TRBD1. V was clipped by 5 bases and J by 5 bases; unmatched bases: 12. The CDR3 contains 17 residues. Germline CDR1 SGHVS, CDR2 FNYEAQ. Here the CDR3 reads CASSATGTGGAFYGYTF. CDR3 in DNA: TGTGCCAGCAGCGCAACCGGGACAGGGGGCGCTTTTTATGGCTACACCTTC.

The chain has TRBV29-1 and TRBJ2-1; maybe TRBD1 (5 bases). Germline lookup yields CDR1 SQVTM and CDR2 ANQGSEA. V lost 4 bases to trimming and J lost 7 bases, with 17 bases between them. The CDR3 runs 14 residues. CDR3 in DNA: TGCAGCGTTGGGCGCTCTGTCCCAGGGAATGAGCAGTTCTTC. Amino acids: CSVGRSVPGNEQFF.

This clone came up once. The rearrangement links TRBV2 to TRBJ2-5; D possibly corresponds to TRBD2 (5 bases). The CDR3 is 16 amino acids. The V gene's germline CDR1 is SNHLY and CDR2 FYNNEI. Trimming took 6 bases from V and 3 from J, leaving 20 bases between them. DNA of the CDR3: TGTGCCAGCAGGATGAGTTCGGCTAGCTCAGAAGAGACCCAGTACTTC. It encodes CASRMSSASSEETQYF.

The chain links TRBV27 to TRBJ2-7; 9 nucleotides match TRBD1. This CDR3 is 16 amino acids long. CDR1 is MNHEY, CDR2 SMNVEV, per germline (reference sequence). The junction had 10 bases not matched to a gene; V was cut back by 5 bases and J by 2 bases. CDR3 in DNA: TGTGCCAGCAGTCTCCCCGGCAGGACAGGGGCCTACGAGCAGTACTTC. It encodes CASSLPGRTGAYEQYF.

The chain joins TRBV2 to TRBJ2-3; 9 positions agree with TRBD1. This CDR3 is 14 amino acids long. Germline trimming cut 6 bases from V and 2 bases from J; bases unmatched to any gene: 3. Germline CDR1 SNHLY, CDR2 FYNNEI. The CDR3 spells CASRGDRVTDTQYF. In DNA, the CDR3 is TGTGCCAGCAGAGGGGACAGGGTCACAGATACGCAGTATTTT.

This chain links TRBV7-8 with TRBJ1-6; no clear D gene. Looked up from germline, CDR1 is SGHVS and CDR2 is FQNEAQ. This CDR3 region has 15 residues. Deletions cut 0 bases from V and 9 bases from J, with 12 bases between. The CDR3 DNA sequence: TGTGCCAGCAGCTTAGCCTTGATATTGCGTTCACCCCTCCACTTT. This translates into CASSLALILRSPLHF.

This clone showed up just a few times. This chain links TRBV6-1 with TRBJ2-7; D uncertain. Germline CDR1 and CDR2: MNHNS and SASEGT. V was trimmed by 4 bases and J by 0 bases, leaving 10 bases between them. The CDR3 is 14 amino acids. The CDR3: CASSVQLSSYEQYF. The CDR3 nucleotides are TGTGCCAGCAGTGTACAGCTCTCCTCCTACGAGCAGTACTTC.

This clone was seen just once. The chain is built from TRBV27 and TRBJ2-3; 11 bases line up with TRBD2. Germline CDR1 and CDR2: MNHEY and SMNVEV (reference sequence). This CDR3 spans 16 amino acids. Trimming at V came to 2 bases and at J to 1 base, leaving 2 bases not matched to a gene. CDR3 loop: CASSLRLAGRTDTQYF. CDR3 sequence (DNA): TGTGCCAGCAGTTTAAGACTAGCGGGGCGCACAGATACGCAGTATTTT.

Only one count was recorded for this clone. J is TRBJ2-1 and V is TRBV7-9; 12 bases agree with TRBD2. The V and J ends lost 5 bases and 7 bases, in that order; junction bases with no gene match: 12. This CDR3 has 17 residues. Germline V gives CDR1 SEHNR, CDR2 FQNEAQ (reference sequence). CDR3 amino acids: CASSPPVSSGGGNEQFF. The CDR3 DNA reads TGTGCCAGCAGCCCACCCGTCTCTAGCGGGGGGGGGAATGAGCAGTTCTTC.

In this sample, this clone turned up a few times. The chain links TRBV5-4 to TRBJ2-2; D may be TRBD2 (6 bases). Trimming shortened V by 2 bases and J by 1 base, and 9 bases separated the two germline ends. This CDR3 contains 15 residues. The V gene's germline CDR1 is SGHNT and CDR2 YYREEE (reference sequence). The chain's CDR3 is CASSLGGRNTGELFF. Written as DNA, the CDR3 is TGTGCCAGCAGCTTAGGAGGGAGGAACACCGGGGAGCTGTTTTTT.

The chain uses TRBV7-2 and TRBJ1-1, with TRBD1 matching over 7 bases. After removal of 5 bases from V and 1 base from J, the junction contained 4 bases not matched to a gene. The CDR3 is 14 residues long. Germline values: CDR1 SGHTA, CDR2 FQGNSA. The CDR3 region is CASSTRQGNTEAFF. The CDR3 DNA reads as TGTGCCAGCAGCACAAGACAGGGGAACACTGAAGCTTTCTTT.